The 19 T cell receptor beta chains below all came from one sample that was sequenced in a study of cytotoxic CD8 clonotypes in ibrutinib-treated CLL. Clones were read by immunoSEQ multiplex PCR, and TCRdb kept only the in-frame ones, dropping some. This sample has roughly 30,000 clones; 76% occur once, and the top ten carry approximately 50%. The material was PBMCs, obtained after 36 months of ibrutinib treatment. All receptors come from a human donor with chronic lymphocytic leukemia.

Turning to this clone: The junction and the germline gene differ at one end; a read error may be behind it. The J gene is TRBJ2-7, the V gene TRBV4-1; D remains unclear. CDR1 and CDR2 from the germline V gene are MGHRA and YSYEKL. The CDR3 spans 16 residues. The CDR3 DNA follows: TGCGCCAGCAGCCAAGGAGGAATAGGGCGCCCCTCTACATCGGACTTC. Translation gives CASSQGGIGRPSTSDF.

This clone was observed a handful of times. The rearrangement joins TRBV2 to TRBJ1-6; tentatively, D is TRBD1 (5 bases). Trimming removed 8 bases from V and 0 bases from J, with 14 bases in between. The CDR3 has 16 amino acids. The germline V gene encodes CDR1 SNHLY and CDR2 FYNNEI. DNA for the CDR3: TGTGCCAGCTTTGGCGGGGGTAGCTCCTATAATTCACCCCTCCACTTT. As protein: CASFGGGSSYNSPLHF.

This clone has only a few counts. CDR3 sequence: CASRSRGFNYGYTF. The CDR3 nucleotides read TGTGCCAGCAGGTCACGGGGATTTAACTATGGCTACACCTTC. This rearrangement joins TRBV5-6 to TRBJ1-2, with D unresolved. Deletions cut 5 bases from V and 1 base from J, with 12 bases between. CDR3 size: 14 residues. In germline, CDR1 is SGHDT, CDR2 YYEEEE.

The chain is built from TRBV4-1 and TRBJ2-6; D remains ambiguous. The CDR3 is 16 residues long. Germline-derived CDR1 and CDR2 are MGHRA and YSYEKL. The V and J ends lost 2 bases and 1 base respectively, with 9 bases between them. CDR3 region: CASSQTDRSGANVLTF. In nucleotides, the CDR3 is TGCGCCAGCAGCCAAACAGACCGGTCTGGGGCCAACGTCCTGACTTTC.

The V and J genes are TRBV9 and TRBJ2-7; 7 nucleotides line up with TRBD1. Trimming took 3 bases from V and 0 from J; bases not matched to a gene: 6. Germline values: CDR1 SGDLS, CDR2 YYNGEE. The CDR3 is 15 residues long. CDR3 amino acids: CASSAEGDSSYEQYF. In DNA, the CDR3 is TGTGCCAGCAGCGCCGAGGGGGACAGCTCCTACGAGCAGTACTTC.

The V gene is TRBV4-3, the J gene TRBJ2-7; 12 positions agree with TRBD2. V was clipped by 2 bases and J by 4 bases; unmatched bases: 3. CDR3 length equals 15 residues. Germline loops: CDR1 LGHNA, CDR2 YSLEER. CDR3 sequence reads: CASSQLAGGKYEQYF. In DNA form, the CDR3 reads TGCGCCAGCAGCCAACTAGCGGGGGGGAAGTACGAGCAGTACTTC.

As DNA, the CDR3 is TGTGCCAGTAGTACCAGGACAGCCAGTGACTATGGCTACACCTTC. Translating it yields CASSTRTASDYGYTF. The V call is TRBV19, the J call TRBJ1-2; possibly TRBD1 for D (6 bases). Trimming left V 4 bases short and J 3 bases short, with 15 bases between. The CDR3 spans 15 residues. In germline, CDR1 is LNHDA, CDR2 SQIVND (reference sequence).

The V and J genes are TRBV7-8 and TRBJ2-7, with a tentative D call TRBD1 (5 bases). CDR1 SGHVS and CDR2 FQNEAQ come from the germline V gene. This CDR3 has 15 residues. V was trimmed by 1 base and J by 0 bases, leaving 10 bases between them. CDR3 coding DNA: TGTGCCAGCAGCTTAGGTAGGGGCAGCTCCTACGAGCAGTACTTC. Protein product: CASSLGRGSSYEQYF.

The chain recombines TRBV7-2 with TRBJ1-5, with 7 bases lining up with TRBD1. CDR1 is SGHTA and CDR2 is FQGNSA in the germline V gene. This CDR3 is built from 14 residues. Losses at the gene ends were 2 bases for V and 7 bases for J; bases not matched to a gene: 5. The CDR3 DNA follows: TGTGCCAGCAGCTTAAACACAGGGGTCCAGCCCCAGCATTTT. Amino acid sequence: CASSLNTGVQPQHF. Full variable domain (remainder filled in from reference TRBV7-2 and TRBJ1-5): GAGVSQSPSNKVTEKGKDVELRCDPISGHTALYWYRQSLGQGLEFLIYFQGNSAPDKSGLPSDRFSAERTGGSVSTLTIQRTQQEDSAVYLCASSLNTGVQPQHFGDGTRLSIL.

The V and J genes are TRBV5-4 and TRBJ2-5; the match to TRBD1 covers 7 bases. The CDR3 runs 13 residues. The germline V gene encodes CDR1 SGHNT and CDR2 YYREEE (reference sequence). V shed 4 bases, J shed 8 bases, and the junction held 8 bases outside the gene matches. CDR3 nucleotides: TGTGCCAGCAGCCCCGGACAGGAATCTACCCAGTACTTC. It specifies CASSPGQESTQYF. Full variable domain (outside the CDR3, taken from reference TRBV5-4 and TRBJ2-5): ETGVTQSPTHLIKTRGQQVTLRCSSQSGHNTVSWYQQALGQGPQFIFQYYREEENGRGNFPPRFSGLQFPNYSSELNVNALELDDSALYLCASSPGQESTQYFGPGTRLLVL.

The V and J genes are TRBV27 and TRBJ1-2; a possible D gene is TRBD1 (6 bases). Germline V lookup: CDR1 MNHEY, CDR2 SMNVEV (reference sequence). V shed 3 bases and J shed 4 bases, with 9 bases lying between them. CDR3 length equals 13 residues. The CDR3 DNA is TGTGCCAGCAGTTTGGGGGCTCTCTATGGCTACACCTTC. Amino acids: CASSLGALYGYTF.

V is TRBV5-1 and J is TRBJ2-3, with 8 bases aligning to TRBD2. This CDR3 contains 16 residues. Germline V lookup: CDR1 SGHRS, CDR2 YFSETQ. The V and J ends lost 3 bases and 0 bases, in that order; junction bases with no gene match: 6. CDR3 sequence: CASSWSGLASTDTQYF. The CDR3 DNA reads as TGCGCCAGCAGCTGGAGCGGACTAGCAAGCACAGATACGCAGTATTTT.

This chain uses TRBV15 with TRBJ2-3, with TRBD1 matching 9 bases. Germline CDR1 is LNHNV and CDR2 is YYDKDF (reference sequence). The CDR3 consists of 16 residues. V shed 4 bases and J 0 bases; nucleotides not matched to a gene: 5. The CDR3 nucleotides are TGTGCCACCAGCACCGGGACAGGGCCTAGCACAGATACGCAGTATTTT. The encoded protein is CATSTGTGPSTDTQYF.

This clone appeared a single time. CDR3 sequence reads: CASRPRLATEQYF. DNA for the CDR3: TGTGCCAGCAGACCCCGACTAGCGACCGAGCAGTACTTC. The chain employs TRBV27 and TRBJ2-7; 8 nucleotides line up with TRBD2. CDR3 length equals 13 residues. Per germline, CDR1 MNHEY and CDR2 SMNVEV (reference sequence). V lost 6 bases to trimming and J lost 6 bases; unmatched junction nucleotides: 7.

The gene calls are TRBV7-2 and TRBJ1-6; D is unresolved. The CDR3 runs to 15 residues. V gave up 1 base and J gave up 1 base, with 5 bases separating them. From germline, CDR1 is SGHTA and CDR2 FQGNSA. CDR3 amino acids: CASSLGPSYNSPLHF. CDR3 DNA sequence: TGTGCCAGCAGCTTAGGGCCTTCCTATAATTCACCCCTCCACTTT.

This clone was counted between two and nine times. The rearrangement uses TRBV6-5 and TRBJ2-7, with TRBD1 matching over 8 bases. CDR3 length equals 14 residues. V was pared by 6 bases and J by 1 base, with 5 bases of the junction left unmatched. Germline CDR1 and CDR2: MNHEY and SVGAGI. The CDR3 nucleotides are TGTGCCAGCAGCTACGGGGACAGGTCCTACGAGCAGTACTTC. Amino acids: CASSYGDRSYEQYF.

This clone was seen just once. This chain connects TRBV13 to TRBJ2-2, with 7 bases matching TRBD2. The length of the CDR3 is 13 residues. J lost 5 bases, V lost 5 bases, and 2 bases had no gene match. Per the germline V gene, CDR1 is PRHDT and CDR2 is FYEKMQ (reference sequence). CDR3 sequence (DNA): TGTGCCAGCAGCCCTAGCGGAACCGGGGAGCTGTTTTTT. It yields the protein CASSPSGTGELFF.

The chain uses TRBV14 and TRBJ2-7; D possibly corresponds to TRBD1 (5 bases). Trimming left V 2 bases short and J 7 bases short, with 21 bases between. This CDR3 spans 16 amino acids. Germline-derived CDR1 and CDR2 are SGHDN and FVKESK. CDR3 protein: CASSQSRLGRGKEQYF. The CDR3 DNA sequence: TGTGCCAGCAGCCAAAGCCGCCTCGGAAGGGGCAAAGAGCAGTACTTC.

This chain connects TRBV19 to TRBJ1-1; the D gene is possibly TRBD1 (5 bases). The CDR3 has 15 residues. CDR1 and CDR2 from the germline V gene are LNHDA and SQIVND (reference sequence). V lost 7 bases and J lost 7, with 22 bases in between. CDR3 sequence (DNA): TGTGCCAGTACCCCCGGGGCACTAGTGTCTATTGAAGCTTTCTTT. This gives the protein CASTPGALVSIEAFF.